The 21 T cell receptor beta chains in this list originate from one sample, sequenced in a study of blood T cell repertoires in COVID-19. The method was immunoSEQ multiplex PCR; TCRdb's version includes in-frame clones alone and lacks a portion of them. This table holds tens of thousands of clones, about 88% found once. Input material: peripheral blood. These receptors were taken from a man aged 50-59 years with acute or convalescent COVID-19.

The rearrangement joins TRBV5-1 to TRBJ2-1, with a possible D match to TRBD2 (6 bases). The CDR3 runs 16 residues. The V gene's germline CDR1 is SGHRS and CDR2 YFSETQ. V lost 1 base to trimming and J lost 0 bases, with 11 bases between them. CDR3 loop: CASSLLASDSYNEQFF. CDR3 sequence (DNA): TGCGCCAGCAGCTTGCTGGCTAGCGACTCCTACAATGAGCAGTTCTTC.

The chain has TRBV7-9 and TRBJ1-1, with TRBD1 matching over 8 bases. The CDR3 runs to 14 residues. Germline trimming cut 5 bases from V and 5 bases from J; bases unmatched to any gene: 7. Germline V gene lookup returns CDR1 SEHNR and CDR2 FQNEAQ (reference sequence). Here the CDR3 reads CASSPRTGRTEAFF. The CDR3 nucleotides are TGTGCCAGCAGCCCCCGGACAGGGAGGACTGAAGCTTTCTTT.

CDR3 region: CASSQSGQGEDTEAFF. The CDR3, as DNA: TGCGCCAGCAGTCAATCGGGCCAGGGTGAGGACACTGAAGCTTTCTTT. The chain recombines TRBV23-1 with TRBJ1-1; tentative D call: TRBD1 (5 bases). TRBV23-1 counts as an open reading frame of uncertain function. The CDR3 loop spans 16 amino acids. Deletions cut 0 bases from V and 3 bases from J, with 14 bases between.

This clone was recorded only once. The rearrangement uses TRBV19 and TRBJ2-7; D uncertain. Germline CDR1 is LNHDA and CDR2 is SQIVND (reference sequence). V lost 3 bases and J lost 1, with 13 bases in between. This CDR3 region has 15 residues. This CDR3 is CASSISGTYSYEQYF. The DNA for the CDR3 is TGTGCCAGTAGTATCTCGGGTACCTATTCCTACGAGCAGTACTTC.

CDR3 bases: TGCGCCAGCAGTGATGTCGGGACAGGTGGGTACAATGAGCAGTTCTTC. Its protein is CASSDVGTGGYNEQFF. The chain joins TRBV10-2 to TRBJ2-1, with 8 bases fitting TRBD1. J lost 4 bases, V lost 3 bases, and 8 bases had no gene match. Germline values: CDR1 WSHSY, CDR2 SAAADI. This CDR3 contains 16 residues.

The chain employs TRBV18 and TRBJ1-4; D is unclear. Germline V lookup: CDR1 KGHSH, CDR2 LQKENI. The length of the CDR3 is 14 residues. The germline V and J ends were trimmed by 2 bases and 7 bases, with 11 bases remaining between them. The CDR3 DNA follows: TGTGCCAGCTCACCAGACGGGAGGCGTGAAAAACTGTTTTTT. It translates to CASSPDGRREKLFF.

The chain couples TRBV9 to TRBJ1-1; D remains unclear. CDR1 SGDLS and CDR2 YYNGEE come from the germline V gene. V gave up 4 bases and J gave up 3 bases, with 16 bases separating them. The CDR3 has 15 residues. As DNA, the CDR3 is TGTGCCAGCAGCTCCTCCGGACGGGGATACACTGAAGCTTTCTTT. Amino acid sequence: CASSSSGRGYTEAFF.

CDR3 DNA sequence: TGTGCCACCAGCAGTCCCCGTGGGGACAGCAGCTCCTATAATTCACCCCTCCACTTT. As protein: CATSSPRGDSSSYNSPLHF. The V gene is TRBV15, the J gene TRBJ1-6; 7 bases match TRBD1. Germline lookup yields CDR1 LNHNV and CDR2 YYDKDF (reference sequence). Trimming removed 3 bases from V and 0 bases from J; junction bases left unmatched: 11. This CDR3 contains 19 residues.

V gene TRBV11-3 combines with J gene TRBJ2-3; 8 positions agree with TRBD2. This CDR3 is built from 14 residues. Per the germline V gene, CDR1 is SGHNT and CDR2 is YENEEA. The junction had 2 bases not matched to a gene; V was cut back by 1 base and J by 5 bases. The CDR3 spells CASSLAGGRDTQYF. CDR3 coding DNA: TGTGCCAGCAGCTTAGCGGGAGGGAGAGATACGCAGTATTTT. The full variable domain, with the rest looked up from reference TRBV11-3 and TRBJ2-3, is EAGVVQSPRYKIIEKKQPVAFWCNPISGHNTLYWYLQNLGQGPELLIRYENEEAVDDSQLPKDRFSAERLKGVDSTLKIQPAELGDSAVYLCASSLAGGRDTQYFGPGTRLTVL.

CDR3 sequence: CASRKTGGDEQFF. The CDR3 DNA reads as TGTGCCAGCAGAAAAACAGGGGGCGATGAGCAGTTCTTC. The gene calls are TRBV6-5 and TRBJ2-1; 9 nucleotides agree with TRBD1. V shed 6 bases, J shed 8 bases, and the junction held 5 bases outside the gene matches. This CDR3 comprises 13 residues. Looked up from germline, CDR1 is MNHEY and CDR2 is SVGAGI.

V gene TRBV13 combines with J gene TRBJ2-7; weak D call: TRBD2 (5 bases). In germline, CDR1 is PRHDT, CDR2 FYEKMQ (reference sequence). V lost 0 bases and J lost 1, with 10 bases in between. The CDR3 runs to 15 residues. The CDR3 nucleotides read TGTGCCAGCAGCTTAGGCCCGGGGTATTCCTACGAGCAGTACTTC. It specifies CASSLGPGYSYEQYF.

J is TRBJ2-3 and V is TRBV5-1, with 9 bases aligning to TRBD2. The CDR3 totals 14 residues. Germline values: CDR1 SGHRS, CDR2 YFSETQ. V trimming: 4 bases; J trimming: 5 bases; junction bases outside the gene matches: 5. CDR3 bases: TGCGCCAGCAGCCGGGGACTAGCTGAAGATACGCAGTATTTT. Translating gives CASSRGLAEDTQYF.

The V gene is TRBV5-6, the J gene TRBJ1-2; 9 nucleotides line up with TRBD1. The CDR3 is made up of 16 amino acids. From germline, CDR1 is SGHDT and CDR2 YYEEEE. Trimming at V came to 4 bases and at J to 3 bases, leaving 10 bases not matched to a gene. The CDR3 DNA follows: TGTGCCAGCAGCCAAGACAGGGGGAGGGATGACTATGGCTACACCTTC. It specifies CASSQDRGRDDYGYTF.

The V and J genes are TRBV10-1 and TRBJ2-7; 9 bases line up with TRBD2. Germline lookup yields CDR1 WNHNN and CDR2 SYGVQD (reference sequence). Trimming cost V 6 bases and J 7 bases; bases outside gene matches: 10. The CDR3 extends over 14 amino acids. CDR3 sequence (DNA): TGCGCCAGCAGGATAGCGGGAGATGGTCCGGAGCAGTACTTC. This translates into CASRIAGDGPEQYF.

The gene calls are TRBV6-5 and TRBJ2-5; 9 positions match TRBD2. Germline-derived CDR1 and CDR2 are MNHEY and SVGAGI. V gave up 7 bases and J gave up 5 bases; unmatched junction bases: 5. The CDR3 has 13 amino acids. The CDR3, as DNA: TGTGCCAGCACAGCGGGGGGTGGCGAGACCCAGTACTTC. As protein: CASTAGGGETQYF.

The chain employs TRBV7-3 and TRBJ2-3, with 9 bases fitting TRBD2. CDR3 length equals 18 residues. V was clipped by 3 bases and J by 3 bases; unmatched bases: 13. The V gene's germline CDR1 is SGHTA and CDR2 FQGTGA. The CDR3 is CASSFSPLSGGRTDTQYF. CDR3 sequence (DNA): TGTGCCAGCAGCTTTTCTCCGCTTAGCGGGGGTCGAACAGATACGCAGTATTTT.

The chain has TRBV5-6 and TRBJ2-3, with D possibly matching TRBD2 (5 bases). Per the germline V gene, CDR1 is SGHDT and CDR2 is YYEEEE. Trimming cost V 0 bases and J 4 bases, with 12 bases left between them. The CDR3 is made up of 15 amino acids. The CDR3 sequence: CASSLVGESPDTQYF. CDR3 nucleotide sequence: TGTGCCAGCAGCTTGGTGGGAGAGTCACCAGATACGCAGTATTTT.

The rearrangement uses TRBV10-3 and TRBJ1-6; TRBD1 agrees at 7 bases. The V gene's germline CDR1 is ENHRY and CDR2 SYGVKD. The CDR3 spans 14 residues. The ends lost 6 bases at V and 7 bases at J; junction bases unmatched: 6. The CDR3 loop reads CAIRTGTENSPLHF. In DNA, the CDR3 is TGTGCCATCAGAACCGGGACAGAGAATTCACCCCTCCACTTT.

The chain recombines TRBV7-9 with TRBJ2-1; a weak D match, TRBD2 (6 bases). This CDR3 has 15 residues. CDR1 is SEHNR and CDR2 is FQNEAQ in the germline V gene (reference sequence). Trimming removed 5 bases from V and 5 bases from J, with 16 bases in between. This CDR3 reads CASSPARDLNNEQFF. In DNA, the CDR3 is TGTGCCAGCAGCCCGGCCCGGGACTTAAACAATGAGCAGTTCTTC.

The chain recombines TRBV5-1 with TRBJ1-5, with no clear D. Germline V gene sequence: CDR1 SGHRS, CDR2 YFSETQ. V lost 0 bases, J lost 7 bases, and 11 bases lay in between. The CDR3 extends over 14 amino acids. The CDR3 loop is CASSLVPEGQPQHF. The CDR3 bases are TGCGCCAGCAGCTTGGTGCCTGAGGGACAGCCCCAGCATTTT.

The V and J genes are TRBV7-3 and TRBJ1-1; the match to TRBD1 covers 8 bases. In germline, CDR1 is SGHTA, CDR2 FQGTGA. Trimming removed 2 bases from V and 7 bases from J; junction bases left unmatched: 15. The CDR3 runs 17 residues. CDR3 nucleotide sequence: TGTGCCAGCAGCTTAGTCCCCAAGGCAGGGGGCGCGGGTGAAGCTTTCTTT. This translates into CASSLVPKAGGAGEAFF.